This T cell receptor (beta chain) was recorded in a study of Ad26.COV2.S vaccination and SARS-CoV-2 variants. Background on the study: Each vaccinee took Ad26.COV2.S intramuscularly, once or twice 56 days apart.

Study-wide results and limits: After vaccination, reports described spike-specific CD8+ and CD4+ T cell responses as showing substantial breadth. Participants given vaccine showed non-spike TCR breadth similar to that of placebo recipients.

TCRdb's table, derived via immunoSEQ multiplex PCR, lists solely in-frame clones and lacks some. The sample records some 290,000 clones, around four fifths being singletons. This sample's treatment: around 19 received Ad26.COV2.S at low or high dose, single or two shots; about five received placebo; per-sample allocation not given. Following the first vaccine or placebo injection, samples were taken on day 63. The administered vaccine (an Ad26 vector) expressed Wuhan-strain SARS-CoV-2 spike. This clone occurred a few times. Antigen unknown. CDR1 SGHTA and CDR2 FQGNSA come from the germline V gene. The CDR3 sequence is 14 residues long. After removal of 2 bases from V and 6 bases from J, the junction contained 4 bases not matched to a gene.

The sequencing here drew on peripheral blood, taken in a trial of Ad26.COV2.S vaccine versus placebo. The V and J genes are TRBV7-2 and TRBJ1-5; 7 nucleotides agree with TRBD1. This clonotype was sampled from a person between 18 and 65 years old who received the Ad26.COV2.S COVID-19 vaccine or a placebo. In DNA, the CDR3 is TGTGCCAGCAGCTTAAGGGACAGCGGTCAGCCCCAGCATTTT. It is translated as CASSLRDSGQPQHF. The variable domain in full, completed from reference TRBV7-2 and TRBJ1-5, reads GAGVSQSPSNKVTEKGKDVELRCDPISGHTALYWYRQSLGQGLEFLIYFQGNSAPDKSGLPSDRFSAERTGGSVSTLTIQRTQQEDSAVYLCASSLRDSGQPQHFGDGTRLSIL.